Detailed here is one T cell receptor beta chain. Clones were sequenced by immunoSEQ multiplex PCR, and TCRdb holds only the in-frame ones, with some missing. The data contain about 160,000 clones, around nine tenths of them singletons. The data derive from a study of cytomegalovirus exposure and HLA in healthy donors. Study information: A later analysis reported the approximately 120 validation repertoires used the same platform as the approximately 670 first-cohort repertoires.

Sequenced sample: PBMCs. This TCR was sampled from a woman aged 18-30 years in good health and CMV-seronegative.

Here the CDR3 reads CASSQRGFYGYTF. The CDR3 region has the DNA TGTGCCAGCAGCCAAAGGGGTTTCTATGGCTACACCTTC. The V and J genes are TRBV14 and TRBJ1-2, with D perhaps matching TRBD1 (5 bases). The germline CDR1 and CDR2 sequences are SGHDN and FVKESK. Trimming took off 2 bases at V and 4 bases at J, with 8 bases between the two ends. The CDR3 runs to 13 residues.